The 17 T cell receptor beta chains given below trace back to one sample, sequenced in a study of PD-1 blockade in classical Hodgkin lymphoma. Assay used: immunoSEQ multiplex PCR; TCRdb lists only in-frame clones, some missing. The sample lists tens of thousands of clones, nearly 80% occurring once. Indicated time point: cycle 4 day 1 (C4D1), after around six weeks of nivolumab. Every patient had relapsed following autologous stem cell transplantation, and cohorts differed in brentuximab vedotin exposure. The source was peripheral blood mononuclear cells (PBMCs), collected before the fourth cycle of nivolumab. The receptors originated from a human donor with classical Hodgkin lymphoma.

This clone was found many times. CDR3 loop: CASRGERETQYF. CDR3 nucleotides: TGTGCCAGCAGAGGAGAGAGGGAGACCCAGTACTTC. The gene calls are TRBV6-5 and TRBJ2-5; D remains unclear. Germline V lookup: CDR1 MNHEY, CDR2 SVGAGI. Trimming stripped 6 bases from V and 5 bases from J, with 10 bases between. The CDR3 totals 12 residues.

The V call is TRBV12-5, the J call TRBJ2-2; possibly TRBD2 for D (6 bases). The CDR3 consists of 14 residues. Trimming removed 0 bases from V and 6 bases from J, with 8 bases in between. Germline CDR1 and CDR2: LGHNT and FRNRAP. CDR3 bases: TGTGCTAGTGGTTTGGTATCGGGGGCCGGGGAGCTGTTTTTT. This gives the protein CASGLVSGAGELFF.

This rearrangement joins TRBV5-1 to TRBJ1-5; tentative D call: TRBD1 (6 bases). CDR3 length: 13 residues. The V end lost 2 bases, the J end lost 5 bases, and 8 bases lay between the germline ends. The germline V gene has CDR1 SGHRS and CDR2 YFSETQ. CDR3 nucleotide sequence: TGCGCCAGCAGCTTAGGGGGGGATCAGCCCCAGCATTTT. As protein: CASSLGGDQPQHF.

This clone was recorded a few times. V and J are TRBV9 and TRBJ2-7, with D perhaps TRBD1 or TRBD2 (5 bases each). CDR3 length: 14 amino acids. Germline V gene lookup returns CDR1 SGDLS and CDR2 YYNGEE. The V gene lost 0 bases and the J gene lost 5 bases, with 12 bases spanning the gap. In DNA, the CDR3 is TGTGCCAGCAGCGTAGCTGCAGGGACCGACGAGCAGTACTTC. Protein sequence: CASSVAAGTDEQYF.

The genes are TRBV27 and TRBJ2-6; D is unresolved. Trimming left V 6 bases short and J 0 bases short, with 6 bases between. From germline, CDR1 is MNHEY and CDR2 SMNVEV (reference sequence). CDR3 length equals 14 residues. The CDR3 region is CASRLDSGANVLTF. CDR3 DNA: TGTGCCAGCAGATTAGACTCTGGGGCCAACGTCCTGACTTTC.

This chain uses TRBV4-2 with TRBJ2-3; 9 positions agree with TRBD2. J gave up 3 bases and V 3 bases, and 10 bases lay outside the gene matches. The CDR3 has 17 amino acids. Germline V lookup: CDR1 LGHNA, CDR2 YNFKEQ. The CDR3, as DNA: TGTGCCAGCAGCCATGTAGGCGGGGGGGAAGTGACAGATACGCAGTATTTT. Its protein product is CASSHVGGGEVTDTQYF.

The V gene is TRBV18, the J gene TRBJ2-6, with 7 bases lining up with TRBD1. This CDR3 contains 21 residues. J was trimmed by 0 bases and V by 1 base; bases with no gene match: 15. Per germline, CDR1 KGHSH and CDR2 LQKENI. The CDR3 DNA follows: TGTGCCAGCTCACCACTGCCTTGGATGGGACAGTCGAGCTCTGGGGCCAACGTCCTGACTTTC. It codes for CASSPLPWMGQSSSGANVLTF.

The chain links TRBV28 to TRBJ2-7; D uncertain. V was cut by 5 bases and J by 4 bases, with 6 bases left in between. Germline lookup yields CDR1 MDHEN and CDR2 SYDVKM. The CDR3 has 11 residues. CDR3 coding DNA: TGTGCCAGCAGTGCCCAATACGAGCAGTACTTC. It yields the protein CASSAQYEQYF.

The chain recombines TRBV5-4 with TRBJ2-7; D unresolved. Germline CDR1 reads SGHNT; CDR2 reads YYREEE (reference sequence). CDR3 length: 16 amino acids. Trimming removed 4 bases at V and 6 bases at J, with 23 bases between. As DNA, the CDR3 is TGTGCCAGCAGCCCACTAAAGACCCCCCACGAGAGCGAGCAGTACTTC. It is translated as CASSPLKTPHESEQYF.

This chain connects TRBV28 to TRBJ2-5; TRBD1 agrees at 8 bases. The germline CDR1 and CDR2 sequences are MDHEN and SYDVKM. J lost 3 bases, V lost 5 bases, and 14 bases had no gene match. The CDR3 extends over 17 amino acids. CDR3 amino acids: CASSRSFVGTGEETQYF. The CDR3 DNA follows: TGTGCCAGCAGTCGGTCTTTTGTTGGGACAGGAGAAGAGACCCAGTACTTC. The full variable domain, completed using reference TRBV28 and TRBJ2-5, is DVKVTQSSRYLVKRTGEKVFLECVQDMDHENMFWYRQDPGLGLRLIYFSYDVKMKEKGDIPEGYSVSREKKERFSLILESASTNQTSMYLCASSRSFVGTGEETQYFGPGTRLLVL.

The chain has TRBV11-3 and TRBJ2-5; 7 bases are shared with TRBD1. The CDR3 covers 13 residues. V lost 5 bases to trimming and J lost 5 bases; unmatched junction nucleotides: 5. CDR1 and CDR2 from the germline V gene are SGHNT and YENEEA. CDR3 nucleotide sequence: TGTGCCAGCAGCCTAACAGGGGAGGAGACCCAGTACTTC. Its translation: CASSLTGEETQYF.

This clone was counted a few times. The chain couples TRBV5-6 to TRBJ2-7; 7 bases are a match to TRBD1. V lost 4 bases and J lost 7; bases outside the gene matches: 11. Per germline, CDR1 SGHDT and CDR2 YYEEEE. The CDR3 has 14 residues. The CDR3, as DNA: TGTGCCAGCAGCATGGAACGGACAGGTCGGGAGCAGTACTTC. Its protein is CASSMERTGREQYF.

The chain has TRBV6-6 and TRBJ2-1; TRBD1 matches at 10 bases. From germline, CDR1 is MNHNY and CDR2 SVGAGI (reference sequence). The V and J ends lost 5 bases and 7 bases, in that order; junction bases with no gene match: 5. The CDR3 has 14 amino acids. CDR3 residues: CASSGQGGGNEQFF. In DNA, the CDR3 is TGTGCCAGCAGTGGACAGGGGGGTGGAAATGAGCAGTTCTTC.

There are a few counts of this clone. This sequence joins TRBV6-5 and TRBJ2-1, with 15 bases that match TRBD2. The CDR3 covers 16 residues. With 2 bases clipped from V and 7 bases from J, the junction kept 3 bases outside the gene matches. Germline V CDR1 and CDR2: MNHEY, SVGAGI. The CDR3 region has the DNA TGTGCCAGCAGTTACACGGGACTAGCGGGGGGTAATGAGCAGTTCTTC. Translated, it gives CASSYTGLAGGNEQFF.

This chain's CDR3 is CASSQEGPQSNQPQHF. The CDR3 DNA is TGTGCCAGCAGCCAAGAGGGGCCCCAGTCGAATCAGCCCCAGCATTTT. The chain links TRBV4-2 to TRBJ1-5; D is possibly TRBD1 (5 bases). V lost 0 bases and J 4 bases, leaving 13 bases between the germline ends. Germline CDR1 is LGHNA and CDR2 is YNFKEQ. The CDR3 is 16 residues long.

CDR3 amino acids: CASSPSYGTGTQYF. CDR3 coding DNA: TGTGCCAGCTCACCGTCGTATGGGACGGGTACGCAGTATTTT. This chain joins TRBV18 and TRBJ2-3, with D possibly called TRBD1 or TRBD2 (5 bases each). The CDR3 has 14 amino acids. The germline V gene has CDR1 KGHSH and CDR2 LQKENI. Trimming left V 3 bases short and J 8 bases short, with 15 bases between.

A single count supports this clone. CDR3 in amino acids: CASSQSAFSGANVLTF. Written as DNA, the CDR3 is TGCGCCAGCAGCCAGTCAGCGTTTTCTGGGGCCAACGTCCTGACTTTC. The genes are TRBV4-1 and TRBJ2-6; D remains unclear. This CDR3 spans 16 amino acids. Germline V gene data show CDR1 as MGHRA and CDR2 as YSYEKL. The ends were cut back, 3 bases at V and 1 base at J, with 10 bases in the middle.